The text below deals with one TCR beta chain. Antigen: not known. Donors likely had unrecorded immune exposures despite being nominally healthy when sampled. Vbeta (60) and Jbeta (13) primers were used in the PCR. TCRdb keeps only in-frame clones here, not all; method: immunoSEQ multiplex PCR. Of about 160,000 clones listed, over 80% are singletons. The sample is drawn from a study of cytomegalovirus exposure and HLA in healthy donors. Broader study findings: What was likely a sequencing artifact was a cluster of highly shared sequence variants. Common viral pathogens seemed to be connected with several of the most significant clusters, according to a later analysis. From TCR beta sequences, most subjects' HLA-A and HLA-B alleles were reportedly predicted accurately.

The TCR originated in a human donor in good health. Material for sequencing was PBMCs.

The CDR3 here is CASSRERGYEQYF. DNA of the CDR3: TGTGCCAGCAGCAGGGAGCGGGGTTACGAGCAGTACTTC. This chain uses TRBV27 with TRBJ2-7; 7 positions agree with TRBD2. This CDR3 has 13 residues. The J segment lost 4 bases and the V segment lost 6 bases, leaving 6 bases of the junction unmatched. The germline V gene has CDR1 MNHEY and CDR2 SMNVEV (reference sequence).